This TCR beta chain comes out of a study of blood T cells in healthy people across ages. Germline CDR1 reads SQVTM; CDR2 reads ANQGSEA. The ends were cut back, 1 base at V and 5 bases at J, with 11 bases in the middle. This CDR3 is 13 amino acids long. Primed by a sample-barcoded 5' primer and a J-beta primer mix, a second PCR proceeded for 7 to 11 cycles. No fewer than 3 million CDR3-containing paired-end reads came from each sample. TCRdb independently ran MiXCR on the 5' RACE reads; one entry per CDR3 protein. The sample lists roughly 930,000 distinct CDR3 sequences, 45% to 50% occurring once. This clonotype appeared a few times.

The chain recombines TRBV29-1 with TRBJ1-2; D gene ambiguous. This clonotype was obtained from a man aged 25-45 years in good health. The sequenced sample was blood. CDR3 sequence: CSVEGMVDYGYTF. The CDR3, as DNA: TGCAGCGTTGAAGGGATGGTGGATTATGGCTACACCTTC.